This T cell receptor (beta chain) was captured in a study of blood T cell repertoires in COVID-19. TCRdb keeps only in-frame clones here, not all; method: immunoSEQ multiplex PCR. The sample includes about 220,000 clones, roughly 90% of them seen just once. The study assigned cohorts using participant-reported clinical history. This CDR3 has 14 amino acids. CDR1 and CDR2 (germline): KGHSH, LQKENI. V was clipped by 2 bases and J by 3 bases, with 10 bases between them. The sample taken for sequencing was PBMCs or T cells enriched from blood (not recorded which). The origin of this receptor is a woman younger than 45 who had recovered from COVID-19. The chain has TRBV18 and TRBJ1-1, with D possibly being TRBD1 (5 bases). Here the CDR3 reads CASSPEQVDTEAFF. CDR3 DNA: TGTGCCAGCTCACCAGAACAGGTGGACACTGAAGCTTTCTTT.